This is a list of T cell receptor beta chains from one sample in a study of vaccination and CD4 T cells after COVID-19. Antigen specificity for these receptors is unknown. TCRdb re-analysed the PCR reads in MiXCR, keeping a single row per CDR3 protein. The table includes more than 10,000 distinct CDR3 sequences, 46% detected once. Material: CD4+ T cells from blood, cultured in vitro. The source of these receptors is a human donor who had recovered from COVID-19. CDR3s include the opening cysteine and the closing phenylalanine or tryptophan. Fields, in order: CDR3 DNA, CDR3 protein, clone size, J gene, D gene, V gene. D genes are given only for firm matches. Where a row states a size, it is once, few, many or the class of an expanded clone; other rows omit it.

TGTGCCAGCTCACCACTAGCGGGGTATAGGTTGGATACGCAGCATTTT	CASSPLAGYRLDTQHF	.	TRBJ1-5	.	TRBV18
TGTGCCAGCAGCTTGGAAGGGGCAGGATATGGCTACACCTTC	CASSLEGAGYGYTF	once	TRBJ1-2	.	TRBV5-5
TGTGCCAGCAGCCTGGCGGGACTAGCGAACACCGGGGAGCTGTTTTTT	CASSLAGLANTGELFF	.	TRBJ2-2	TRBD2	TRBV3-1
TGTGCCAGTAGTATAGCACCGGGACGGACCTACGAGCAGTACTTC	CASSIAPGRTYEQYF	.	TRBJ2-7	.	TRBV19
TGTGCCAGCAGTCCCTCCCTGGCCAGTTCATCGGATGGCTACACCTTC	CASSPSLASSSDGYTF	.	TRBJ1-2	.	TRBV6-1
TGTGCCAGTAGTTGGGGGGTTGGCTCTGGAAACACCATATATTTT	CASSWGVGSGNTIYF	.	TRBJ1-3	.	TRBV19
TGTGCCAGCAGTTACCACGTTTTGGGACAGCTAAAGGTGGGGACTGAAGCTTTCTTT	CASSYHVLGQLKVGTEAFF	few	TRBJ1-1	TRBD1	TRBV6-8
TGTGCCAGCAGTGCGGGGCCTTATAATTCACCCCTCCACTTT	CASSAGPYNSPLHF	few	TRBJ1-6	.	TRBV6-1
TGTGCCAGCAGCCCCCAGGCAAGCGGCTCCTACGAGCAGTACTTC	CASSPQASGSYEQYF	.	TRBJ2-7	.	TRBV11-3
TGCAGTGCTAAAGCCGAGACCCAGTACTTC	CSAKAETQYF	few	TRBJ2-5	.	TRBV20-1
TGTGCCAGCAGTAGGACTAGTAGTAGAGAGACCCAGTACTTC	CASSRTSSRETQYF	few	TRBJ2-5	TRBD2	TRBV11-3
TGCAGTGCTAGGGGGCCCGGTGGAGCGGGGGGGCTCACAGATACGCAGTATTTT	CSARGPGGAGGLTDTQYF	.	TRBJ2-3	TRBD2	TRBV20-1
TGTGCCAGCAGTCGGGGTGCCCGGAACACTGAAGCTTTCTTT	CASSRGARNTEAFF	.	TRBJ1-1	.	TRBV12-3/TRBV12-4
TGTGCCACCAGCAGAGATCGCTGGTCGGGCTCCTACAATGAGCAGTTCTTC	CATSRDRWSGSYNEQFF	.	TRBJ2-1	.	TRBV15
TGTGCCAGCAGTTACTCGAGCGGGGCATTAAACACCGGGGAGCTGTTTTTT	CASSYSSGALNTGELFF	few	TRBJ2-2	TRBD2	TRBV6-2/TRBV6-3
TGTGCCAGCAGCTCCCAAGGACTAGTCCTCCCCACAGATACGCAGTATTTT	CASSSQGLVLPTDTQYF	few	TRBJ2-3	TRBD2	TRBV11-3
TGTGCCAGCAGTTTTGGTGCAGGGGAAAAACTGTTTTTT	CASSFGAGEKLFF	few	TRBJ1-4	.	TRBV12-3/TRBV12-4
TGTGCCAGCAAAGGGGACTTGCTAAACACCGGGGAGCTGTTTTTT	CASKGDLLNTGELFF	.	TRBJ2-2	.	TRBV6-1
TGTGCCAGCAATTTTGGGGCGGGGCCTACGAAGCAGTACTTC	CASNFGAGPTKQYF	.	TRBJ2-7	.	TRBV12-3/TRBV12-4
TGTGCCAGCACTATGGGGGTTTACGAGCAGTACTTC	CASTMGVYEQYF	.	TRBJ2-7	.	TRBV6-1
TGTGCCAGCAGCTTAGAGACGCCCCGGTTGAACACTGAAGCTTTCTTT	CASSLETPRLNTEAFF	.	TRBJ1-1	.	TRBV11-3
TGTGCCAGCAGTGAATTGGGGGGGCCCTACGAGCAGTACTTC	CASSELGGPYEQYF	.	TRBJ2-7	.	TRBV6-1
TGTGCCAGCAGCGGTGGACAGGGCTCTAACTATGGCTACACCTTC	CASSGGQGSNYGYTF	.	TRBJ1-2	TRBD1	TRBV7-9
TGTGCCAGCAGCAAGGGACGGGACAATGAGCAGTTCTTC	CASSKGRDNEQFF	.	TRBJ2-1	.	TRBV9
TGTGCCAGCAGTTCTGGGAGGGACTATGGCTACACCTTC	CASSSGRDYGYTF	.	TRBJ1-2	.	TRBV9
TGTGCCGGAGGGGCTAACTATGGCTACACCTTC	CAGGANYGYTF	few	TRBJ1-2	.	TRBV30
TGTGCCAGCAGCTTAGACGATGGTTGGAGGCCGAGTAAAATTGGCTACACCTTC	CASSLDDGWRPSKIGYTF	.	TRBJ1-2	.	TRBV11-3
TGCAGTGCTAAAGTGGTTCAAGGGGCCAATGGCTACACCTTC	CSAKVVQGANGYTF	.	TRBJ1-2	.	TRBV20-1
TGTGCCAGCAGCTTAAGACAGCCGACCTACAATGAGCAGTTCTTC	CASSLRQPTYNEQFF	few	TRBJ2-1	.	TRBV7-2
TGTGCCAGCAGCCCCCGGACAGGAAATGAAAAACTGTTTTTT	CASSPRTGNEKLFF	.	TRBJ1-4	TRBD1	TRBV7-8
TGTGCCAGCAGTTTTATGGGAAAACAGCCCCAGCATTTT	CASSFMGKQPQHF	.	TRBJ1-5	.	TRBV12-3/TRBV12-4
TGCGCCAGCAGCCAAGTTGGCACCGGGGAGCTGTTTTTT	CASSQVGTGELFF	.	TRBJ2-2	.	TRBV4-1
TGCAGTGCTATGGGGGACAATGGCTACACCTTC	CSAMGDNGYTF	.	TRBJ1-2	.	TRBV20-1
TGTGCCAGCTCACCACTAGGCCAGGCCGATATGAATGGCTACACCTTC	CASSPLGQADMNGYTF	.	TRBJ1-2	.	TRBV18
TGCAGTGCAGGACAGGGGAATTCACCCCTCCACTTT	CSAGQGNSPLHF	.	TRBJ1-6	TRBD1	TRBV20-1
TGCAGTGCTCCAAGGGGGACAGCCGGCGGCACTGAAGCTTTCTTT	CSAPRGTAGGTEAFF	few	TRBJ1-1	TRBD1	TRBV20-1
TGTGCCAGCAGCTTAGACGGTGCGGCCTATGGCTACACCTTC	CASSLDGAAYGYTF	.	TRBJ1-2	.	TRBV11-2
TGTGCCAGCAGCCGGCAGGGGATGGATGGCTACACCTTC	CASSRQGMDGYTF	.	TRBJ1-2	.	TRBV14
TGTGCCAGCAGCTTAGGACAGGCGCATCCCTTTGGCTACACCTTC	CASSLGQAHPFGYTF	.	TRBJ1-2	.	TRBV7-8
TGTGCCAGCAGTTACCCGGTTGGGCATCTCACCGGGGAGCTGTTTTTT	CASSYPVGHLTGELFF	few	TRBJ2-2	.	TRBV6-5
TGTGCCAGCAGCCTACCCCCTTTGGCGGGTGAGCAGTTCTTC	CASSLPPLAGEQFF	.	TRBJ2-1	.	TRBV7-2
TGCGCCAGCAGCTGGGGACAGGGGCGCGAGACCCAGTACTTC	CASSWGQGRETQYF	.	TRBJ2-5	TRBD1	TRBV5-1
TGTGCCAGTAGTCGGACTAGATTAGGAGATACGCAGTATTTT	CASSRTRLGDTQYF	.	TRBJ2-3	TRBD2	TRBV19
TGCGCCAGCACGACAGGGTGGGATCAGCCCCAGCATTTT	CASTTGWDQPQHF	.	TRBJ1-5	TRBD1	TRBV10-2
TGCGCCAGCAGCCAAGAAGGGGGCAAGCCCTATAATTCACCCCTCCACTTT	CASSQEGGKPYNSPLHF	.	TRBJ1-6	TRBD1	TRBV4-1
TGCAGTGCGCACCGACAGGGGAATGAAGCTTTCTTT	CSAHRQGNEAFF	few	TRBJ1-1	TRBD1	TRBV20-1
TGTGCCAGCAGGTCGACGGTATATGGCTACACCTTC	CASRSTVYGYTF	few	TRBJ1-2	.	TRBV2
TGCAGTGCTGGGGAACCCCGAATAGGTGCCAATGAGCAGTTCTTC	CSAGEPRIGANEQFF	few	TRBJ2-1	.	TRBV20-1
TGCAGCGTTGACGGTAACTATGGCTACACCTTC	CSVDGNYGYTF	few	TRBJ1-2	.	TRBV29-1
TGTGCCAGCAACCTAGGGGAACCTAATTCACCCCTCCACTTT	CASNLGEPNSPLHF	few	TRBJ1-6	.	TRBV11-3
TGTGCCAGTAGTTCGGAGGGCCTGGGGACAGGGTCCTACGAGCAGTACTTC	CASSSEGLGTGSYEQYF	.	TRBJ2-7	TRBD1	TRBV19
TGTGCCAGCAGCCCCAGGGGTAGAGACACTGAAGCTTTCTTT	CASSPRGRDTEAFF	.	TRBJ1-1	.	TRBV11-3
TGTGCCAGCAGCCGAAGCGAGGACAAAGCTTTCTTT	CASSRSEDKAFF	.	TRBJ1-1	.	TRBV21-1